This T cell receptor (beta chain) was retrieved from a study of human T cells and chemical hapten exposure. Study at large: Diphenylcyclopropenone was applied weekly to patients' scalps across the roughly 24-week study.

Time point defined: patch test 1, 2 weeks after DPC sensitization. Noted treatment: therapeutic diphenylcyclopropenone sensitization with weekly scalp DPC. Prior to each patch test being applied, blood was drawn. Unfractionated whole blood yielded the extracted total RNA. V lost 1 base, J lost 1 base, and 10 bases lay in between. Germline CDR1 MGHDK, CDR2 SYGVNS. This CDR3 spans 16 amino acids. TCRdb reprocessed the RACE reads with MiXCR, giving one entry per CDR3 protein. Altogether 180,000 or so distinct CDR3 sequences are present, about 14% being singletons, with the ten largest covering about 1.8%.

Specimen: whole blood, collected in connection with sensitization to the hapten diphenylcyclopropenone (DPC). The receptor was derived from a woman in her thirties with alopecia areata. Some clones in this sample may be carry-over from other donors' samples. The chain links TRBV25-1 to TRBJ2-2, with D possibly TRBD1 on 5 matching bases. The CDR3, as DNA: TGTGCCAGCAGTGAATTGGGGCTACAGAACACCGGGGAGCTGTTTTTT. It codes for CASSELGLQNTGELFF.